The 28 T cell receptor beta chains below all came from one sample that was sequenced in a study of T cell changes during pregnancy in multiple sclerosis. The method was immunoSEQ multiplex PCR; TCRdb's version includes in-frame clones alone and lacks a portion of them. Counted here are approximately 40,000 clones, 85% to 95% occurring once; the ten biggest clones make up over 0.5%. This material consisted of CD4+ T cells from peripheral blood mononuclear cells, taken in the third trimester of pregnancy. The receptors originated from a female donor with multiple sclerosis, enrolled in a pregnancy study.

This clone was found once. The chain has TRBV11-3 and TRBJ2-7, with TRBD2 as a possible D gene (5 bases). The CDR3 has 14 amino acids. Germline V lookup: CDR1 SGHNT, CDR2 YENEEA. Trimming removed 4 bases from V and 4 bases from J, with 14 bases in between. CDR3 loop: CASSSGNSGYEQYF. The DNA for the CDR3 is TGTGCCAGCAGCTCCGGGAACTCGGGGTACGAGCAGTACTTC.

This sequence joins TRBV4-3 and TRBJ1-2; perhaps TRBD1 as D (5 bases). V lost 2 bases and J lost 5, with 9 bases in between. The CDR3 loop spans 13 amino acids. The germline CDR1 and CDR2 sequences are LGHNA and YSLEER. The CDR3 nucleotides are TGCGCCAGCAGCCAACTCACAGGATATGGCTACACCTTC. Encoded protein: CASSQLTGYGYTF.

The rearrangement links TRBV7-3 to TRBJ2-5; the D gene is possibly TRBD1 (6 bases). Germline values: CDR1 SGHTA, CDR2 FQGTGA. Trimming removed 2 bases at V and 4 bases at J, with 11 bases between. This CDR3 is 14 amino acids long. The CDR3 loop reads CASSLDGRGETQYF. CDR3 DNA: TGTGCCAGCAGCTTAGATGGCAGGGGAGAGACCCAGTACTTC.

The J gene is TRBJ2-2, the V gene TRBV2; 7 nucleotides agree with TRBD1. Germline V gene lookup returns CDR1 SNHLY and CDR2 FYNNEI. The V segment lost 4 bases and the J segment 7 bases; nucleotides outside the gene matches: 6. The CDR3 has 14 residues. CDR3 in DNA: TGTGCCAGCAGTGGTCAAAGGGGGCGCGGGGAGCTGTTTTTT. This codes for CASSGQRGRGELFF. The entire variable domain, with the rest obtained from reference TRBV2 and TRBJ2-2, is as follows: EPEVTQTPSHQVTQMGQEVILRCVPISNHLYFYWYRQILGQKVEFLVSFYNNEISEKSEIFDDQFSVERPDGSNFTLKIRSTKLEDSAMYFCASSGQRGRGELFFGEGSRLTVL.

CDR3 sequence (DNA): TGTGCCAGCTCACCACTCCTAGCGGGAGGCCATGAGCAGTTCTTC. Its translation: CASSPLLAGGHEQFF. This chain links TRBV18 with TRBJ2-1, with 11 bases identical to TRBD2. The junction had 4 bases not matched to a gene; V was cut back by 1 base and J by 8 bases. CDR3 length: 15 residues. The V gene's germline CDR1 is KGHSH and CDR2 LQKENI.

This chain uses TRBV18 with TRBJ2-1; D gene unclear. The length of the CDR3 is 13 residues. In germline, CDR1 is KGHSH, CDR2 LQKENI. V gave up 2 bases and J gave up 10 bases, with 12 bases separating them. The CDR3 region has the DNA TGTGCCAGCTCACCAACTTTACAGCAAGAGCAGTTCTTC. Its translation is CASSPTLQQEQFF.

The chain is built from TRBV19 and TRBJ2-5; unclear D gene. CDR1 LNHDA and CDR2 SQIVND come from the germline V gene (reference sequence). The CDR3 is 15 amino acids. V dropped 3 bases and J dropped 5 bases, with 16 bases sitting between them. This CDR3 is CASSMRRRKQETQYF. The CDR3 bases are TGTGCCAGTAGTATGAGGCGGCGGAAGCAGGAGACCCAGTACTTC.

The chain links TRBV19 to TRBJ1-2; 12 bases are shared with TRBD1. This CDR3 spans 17 amino acids. Germline CDR1 is LNHDA and CDR2 is SQIVND (reference sequence). V lost 6 bases to trimming and J lost 8 bases; unmatched junction nucleotides: 16. The CDR3 DNA follows: TGTGCCAGTAGCCCGGGGGGGACAGGGGGCGCCCCCTACGGCTACACCTTC. Translation: CASSPGGTGGAPYGYTF.

This chain joins TRBV30 and TRBJ2-7; the D is unclear. Germline V gene lookup returns CDR1 GTSNPN and CDR2 SVGIG (reference sequence). The ends were cut back, 0 bases at V and 1 base at J, with 10 bases in the middle. This CDR3 has 14 amino acids. Here the CDR3 reads CAWSVHVQSYEQYF. The CDR3, as DNA: TGTGCCTGGAGTGTACATGTACAGTCCTACGAGCAGTACTTC. The full variable domain, its missing parts supplied by reference TRBV30 and TRBJ2-7, is SQTIHQWPATLVQPVGSPLSLECTVEGTSNPNLYWYRQAAGRGLQLLFYSVGIGQISSEVPQNLSASRPQDRQFILSSKKLLLSDSGFYLCAWSVHVQSYEQYFGPGTRLTVT.

The chain is built from TRBV5-4 and TRBJ2-3; 8 bases line up with TRBD2. Germline V lookup: CDR1 SGHNT, CDR2 YYREEE (reference sequence). J was trimmed by 7 bases and V by 4 bases; bases with no gene match: 14. The length of the CDR3 is 16 residues. This CDR3 reads CASSPTGTRGLNTQYF. CDR3 DNA sequence: TGTGCCAGCAGCCCCACCGGGACTAGAGGTCTAAATACGCAGTATTTT.

The chain joins TRBV19 to TRBJ1-3; D call uncertain. Per the germline V gene, CDR1 is LNHDA and CDR2 is SQIVND (reference sequence). V lost 6 bases to trimming and J lost 0 bases, with 9 bases between them. There are 14 residues in the CDR3. CDR3 sequence reads: CASRTASSGNTIYF. In nucleotides, the CDR3 is TGTGCCAGTAGGACTGCTAGCTCTGGAAACACCATATATTTT. The variable domain in full, with the rest retrieved from reference TRBV19 and TRBJ1-3, is DGGITQSPKYLFRKEGQNVTLSCEQNLNHDAMYWYRQDPGQGLRLIYYSQIVNDFQKGDIAEGYSVSREKKESFPLTVTSAQKNPTAFYLCASRTASSGNTIYFGEGSWLTVV.

This chain joins TRBV25-1 and TRBJ2-1; possible D gene TRBD2, 5 bases. Trimming took off 3 bases at V and 6 bases at J, with 6 bases between the two ends. CDR3 length equals 12 residues. Germline CDR1 is MGHDK and CDR2 is SYGVNS. DNA for the CDR3: TGTGCCAGCAGTGACCTAGCCAATGAGCAGTTCTTC. Protein sequence: CASSDLANEQFF.

The chain uses TRBV7-2 and TRBJ1-5; no clear D. Deletions cut 2 bases from V and 3 bases from J, with 17 bases between. CDR1 is SGHTA, CDR2 FQGNSA, per germline. There are 17 residues in the CDR3. CDR3 sequence (DNA): TGTGCCAGCAGCTTAATGGGCAGACCTTACAACAATCAGCCCCAGCATTTT. This codes for CASSLMGRPYNNQPQHF.

The V gene is TRBV19, the J gene TRBJ2-7; D possibly corresponds to TRBD2 (6 bases). This CDR3 region has 13 residues. V was shortened by 9 bases and J by 1 base, with 13 bases between the two germline ends. CDR1 and CDR2 from the germline V gene are LNHDA and SQIVND (reference sequence). CDR3 DNA sequence: TGTGCCAGCCTAGGGGACTCTTCCTACGAGCAGTACTTC. Protein product: CASLGDSSYEQYF.

The rearrangement links TRBV6-1 to TRBJ2-7; no definite D call. CDR3 length: 13 amino acids. Trimming took 5 bases from V and 0 from J, leaving 8 bases between them. Per germline, CDR1 MNHNS and CDR2 SASEGT. The CDR3, as DNA: TGTGCCAGCAGTTCAGCGAGCTCCTACGAGCAGTACTTC. Amino acids: CASSSASSYEQYF.

CDR3 nucleotide sequence: TGCGCCAGCAGCATTCGGGGACAGGGAGGGGAAGAGGCTGAAGCTTTCTTT. Translating gives CASSIRGQGGEEAEAFF. V gene TRBV4-1 combines with J gene TRBJ1-1, with 9 bases lining up with TRBD1. CDR3 length equals 17 residues. Germline-derived CDR1 and CDR2 are MGHRA and YSYEKL. V trimming: 5 bases; J trimming: 6 bases; junction bases outside the gene matches: 16.

This chain connects TRBV7-2 to TRBJ1-5, with 7 bases matching TRBD1. The CDR3 covers 15 residues. Per the germline V gene, CDR1 is SGHTA and CDR2 is FQGNSA. V lost 5 bases, J lost 1 base, and 5 bases stayed unmatched. Here the CDR3 DNA reads TGTGCCAGCAGCAGGGACAGCTCAAGCAATCAGCCCCAGCATTTT. This gives the protein CASSRDSSSNQPQHF.

The chain uses TRBV7-2 and TRBJ1-2; a possible D gene is TRBD1 (6 bases). The V gene lost 5 bases and the J gene lost 8 bases, with 15 bases spanning the gap. CDR3 length equals 13 residues. Looked up from germline, CDR1 is SGHTA and CDR2 is FQGNSA. The CDR3 DNA sequence: TGTGCCAGCAGCCCTTCAGGGGAAGGAGGCTACACCTTC. This translates into CASSPSGEGGYTF. The entire variable domain, with the rest obtained from reference TRBV7-2 and TRBJ1-2, is as follows: GAGVSQSPSNKVTEKGKDVELRCDPISGHTALYWYRQSLGQGLEFLIYFQGNSAPDKSGLPSDRFSAERTGGSVSTLTIQRTQQEDSAVYLCASSPSGEGGYTFGSGTRLTVV.

The chain links TRBV18 to TRBJ2-1, with TRBD2 identical over 7 bases. Germline assignment: CDR1 KGHSH and CDR2 LQKENI. Trimming took 4 bases from V and 7 from J; bases not matched to a gene: 16. The CDR3 is made up of 17 amino acids. CDR3 DNA sequence: TGTGCCAGCTCACAATCACCGGGACTATCAATCGCTAATGAGCAGTTCTTC. It encodes CASSQSPGLSIANEQFF. Combining the CDR3 with reference TRBV18 and TRBJ2-1 gives the whole variable domain NAGVMQNPRHLVRRRGQEARLRCSPMKGHSHVYWYRQLPEEGLKFMVYLQKENIIDESGMPKERFSAEFPKEGPSILRIQQVVRGDSAAYFCASSQSPGLSIANEQFFGPGTRLTVL.

This clone appeared once. This sequence joins TRBV29-1 and TRBJ1-1; D remains unclear. CDR1 and CDR2 from the germline V gene are SQVTM and ANQGSEA. CDR3 length: 14 amino acids. Trimming shortened V by 7 bases and J by 1 base, and 16 bases separated the two germline ends. CDR3 bases: TGCAGCGCCGATATGGGCCGAACGAACACTGAAGCTTTCTTT. Its protein is CSADMGRTNTEAFF.

The chain recombines TRBV6-1 with TRBJ2-7; TRBD1 matches at 11 bases. V trimming: 0 bases; J trimming: 4 bases; junction bases outside the gene matches: 5. The germline V gene encodes CDR1 MNHNS and CDR2 SASEGT. The CDR3 consists of 16 residues. CDR3 residues: CASSEALGTGGYEQYF. CDR3 DNA: TGTGCCAGCAGTGAAGCGCTGGGGACAGGGGGTTACGAGCAGTACTTC.

CDR3 in amino acids: CASSLLAGKNTGELFF. CDR3 DNA: TGTGCCAGCTCACTGCTAGCGGGGAAGAACACCGGGGAGCTGTTTTTT. V and J are TRBV18 and TRBJ2-2, with TRBD2 identical over 9 bases. The CDR3 has 16 residues. Losses at the gene ends were 4 bases for V and 1 base for J; bases not matched to a gene: 4. Germline V gene sequence: CDR1 KGHSH, CDR2 LQKENI.

The gene calls are TRBV7-2 and TRBJ2-1; tentatively, D is TRBD1 (5 bases). V was shortened by 6 bases and J by 2 bases, with 17 bases between the two germline ends. Germline V lookup: CDR1 SGHTA, CDR2 FQGNSA. This CDR3 contains 16 residues. The CDR3 protein is CASSQQETPAYNEQFF. The DNA of the CDR3 is TGTGCCAGCAGTCAACAGGAGACTCCTGCCTACAATGAGCAGTTCTTC.

The chain combines TRBV29-1 with TRBJ1-1; no clear D gene. The CDR3 consists of 19 residues. The germline V gene has CDR1 SQVTM and CDR2 ANQGSEA. The V end lost 4 bases, the J end lost 2 bases, and 29 bases lay between the germline ends. CDR3 protein: CSVGGRGEPQVSFNTEAFF. For the CDR3, the DNA is TGCAGCGTTGGGGGTCGCGGGGAGCCCCAGGTTTCCTTCAACACTGAAGCTTTCTTT.

This sequence joins TRBV28 and TRBJ2-7; tentative D call: TRBD1 (5 bases). Per the germline V gene, CDR1 is MDHEN and CDR2 is SYDVKM. CDR3 length: 12 residues. The germline V and J ends were trimmed by 6 bases and 3 bases, with 9 bases remaining between them. In DNA form, the CDR3 reads TGTGCCAGCAGCAGGGTCGTCTACGAGCAGTACTTC. This sequence encodes CASSRVVYEQYF. Supplemented by reference TRBV28 and TRBJ2-7, the full variable domain reads DVKVTQSSRYLVKRTGEKVFLECVQDMDHENMFWYRQDPGLGLRLIYFSYDVKMKEKGDIPEGYSVSREKKERFSLILESASTNQTSMYLCASSRVVYEQYFGPGTRLTVT.

The chain carries TRBV25-1 and TRBJ2-7, with 7 bases identical to TRBD2. Germline CDR1 and CDR2: MGHDK and SYGVNS. V lost 8 bases and J lost 2; bases outside the gene matches: 3. This CDR3 is 12 amino acids long. The CDR3 spells CASGGGAYEQYF. In DNA form, the CDR3 reads TGTGCCAGCGGGGGAGGGGCCTACGAGCAGTACTTC.

The CDR3 DNA is TGCAGCGTTCCGAGGACTAGCGGGGTCTTCTACAATGAGCAGTTCTTC. This encodes CSVPRTSGVFYNEQFF. The chain links TRBV29-1 to TRBJ2-1, with 12 bases that match TRBD2. The germline CDR1 and CDR2 sequences are SQVTM and ANQGSEA. The CDR3 runs to 16 residues. Losses at the gene ends were 5 bases for V and 3 bases for J; bases not matched to a gene: 8.

This clone was detected a few times. The V and J genes are TRBV5-3 and TRBJ2-4; TRBD1 matches 8 bases. TRBV5-3 belongs to the ORF category, with a function that is uncertain. The CDR3 has 20 amino acids. J gave up 0 bases and V 1 base, and 15 bases lay outside the gene matches. The CDR3 protein is CARSLNSGTGVVLAKNIQYF. DNA for the CDR3: TGTGCCAGAAGCTTGAATTCCGGGACAGGAGTAGTACTAGCCAAAAACATTCAGTACTTC.